This paragraph covers one TCR beta chain sequence. Its antigen is unidentified. This sample stems from a study of cytomegalovirus exposure and HLA in healthy donors. Germline V gene lookup returns CDR1 ENHRY and CDR2 SYGVKD. The V segment lost 10 bases and the J segment 2 bases; nucleotides outside the gene matches: 7. This CDR3 contains 14 residues. PCR was performed using 60 Vbeta and 13 Jbeta primers. The assay was immunoSEQ multiplex PCR, and TCRdb's table has in-frame clones only and misses some. The data contain about 200,000 clones, around 88% of them singletons. The study's findings and limits: Within an earlier analysis, most TCR beta V segments proved productive either about 90% or about 30% of the time.

This chain joins TRBV10-3 and TRBJ2-2, with TRBD2 identical over 7 bases. Material for sequencing was PBMCs. The clonotype originates from a woman in her thirties in good health and CMV-seronegative. In DNA form, the CDR3 reads TGTGCCACAACGGGGGGAACAAACACCGGGGAGCTGTTTTTT. Its protein is CATTGGTNTGELFF.